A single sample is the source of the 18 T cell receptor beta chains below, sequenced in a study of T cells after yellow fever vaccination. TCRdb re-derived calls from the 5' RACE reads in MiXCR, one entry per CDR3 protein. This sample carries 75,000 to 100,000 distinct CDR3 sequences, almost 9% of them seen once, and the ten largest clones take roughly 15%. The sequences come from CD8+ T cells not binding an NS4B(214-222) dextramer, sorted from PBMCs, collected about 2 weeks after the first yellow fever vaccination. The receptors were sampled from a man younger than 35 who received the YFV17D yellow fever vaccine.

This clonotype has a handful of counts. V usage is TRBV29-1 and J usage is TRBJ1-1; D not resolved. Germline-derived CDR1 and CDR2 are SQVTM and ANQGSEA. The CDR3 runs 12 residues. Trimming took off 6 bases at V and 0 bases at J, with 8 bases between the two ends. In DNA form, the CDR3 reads TGCAGCGTGTTGGGGTTGAACACTGAAGCTTTCTTT. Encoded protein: CSVLGLNTEAFF.

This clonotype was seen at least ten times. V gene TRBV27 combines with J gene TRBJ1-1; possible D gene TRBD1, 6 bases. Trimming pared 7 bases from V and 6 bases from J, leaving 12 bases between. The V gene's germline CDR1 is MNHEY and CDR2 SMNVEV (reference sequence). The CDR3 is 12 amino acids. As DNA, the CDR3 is TGTGCCAGCATAGGTTGGGGGCCTGAAGCTTTCTTT. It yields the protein CASIGWGPEAFF.

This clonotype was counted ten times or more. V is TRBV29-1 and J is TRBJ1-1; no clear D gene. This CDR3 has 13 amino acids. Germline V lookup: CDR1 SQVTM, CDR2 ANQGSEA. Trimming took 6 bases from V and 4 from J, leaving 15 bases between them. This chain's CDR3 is CSVPNGRTTEAFF. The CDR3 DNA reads TGCAGCGTCCCTAACGGGAGGACCACTGAAGCTTTCTTT.

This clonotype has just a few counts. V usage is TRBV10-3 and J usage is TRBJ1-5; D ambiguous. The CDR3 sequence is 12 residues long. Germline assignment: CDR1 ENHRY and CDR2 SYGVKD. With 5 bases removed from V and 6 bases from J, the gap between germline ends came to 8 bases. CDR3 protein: CAISFSGQPQHF. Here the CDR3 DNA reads TGTGCCATCAGTTTTTCGGGTCAGCCCCAGCATTTT.

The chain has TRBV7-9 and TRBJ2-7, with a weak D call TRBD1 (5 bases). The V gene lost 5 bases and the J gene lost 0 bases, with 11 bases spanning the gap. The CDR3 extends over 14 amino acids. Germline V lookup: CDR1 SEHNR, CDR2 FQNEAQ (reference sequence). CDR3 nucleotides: TGTGCCAGCAGCCCCGAGGACACCTCCTACGAGCAGTACGTC. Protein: CASSPEDTSYEQYV.

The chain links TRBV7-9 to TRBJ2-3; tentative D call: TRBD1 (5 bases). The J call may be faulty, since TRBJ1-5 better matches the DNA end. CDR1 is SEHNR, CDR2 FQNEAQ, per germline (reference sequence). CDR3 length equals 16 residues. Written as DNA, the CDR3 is TGTGCCAGCAGCTTACCCCACTTCCCCCCGGGGGATACGCAGCATTTT. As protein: CASSLPHFPPGDTQHF.

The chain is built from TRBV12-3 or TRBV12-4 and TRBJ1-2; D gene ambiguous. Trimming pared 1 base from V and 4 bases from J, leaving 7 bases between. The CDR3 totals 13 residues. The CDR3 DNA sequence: TGTGCCAGCAGTTTAGAGGACCTCTATGGCTACACCTTC. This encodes CASSLEDLYGYTF.

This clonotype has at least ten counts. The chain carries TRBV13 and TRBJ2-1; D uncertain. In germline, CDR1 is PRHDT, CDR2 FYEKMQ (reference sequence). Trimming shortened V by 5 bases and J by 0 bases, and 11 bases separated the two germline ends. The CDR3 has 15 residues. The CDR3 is CASSPTASSYNEQFF. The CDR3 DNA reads TGTGCCAGCAGCCCGACTGCGAGCTCCTACAATGAGCAGTTCTTC.

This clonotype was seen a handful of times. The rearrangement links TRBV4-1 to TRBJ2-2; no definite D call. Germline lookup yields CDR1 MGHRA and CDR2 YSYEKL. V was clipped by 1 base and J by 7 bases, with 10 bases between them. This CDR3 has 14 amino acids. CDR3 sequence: CASSQGLAGGELFF. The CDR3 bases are TGCGCCAGCAGCCAAGGACTCGCCGGCGGGGAGCTGTTTTTT.

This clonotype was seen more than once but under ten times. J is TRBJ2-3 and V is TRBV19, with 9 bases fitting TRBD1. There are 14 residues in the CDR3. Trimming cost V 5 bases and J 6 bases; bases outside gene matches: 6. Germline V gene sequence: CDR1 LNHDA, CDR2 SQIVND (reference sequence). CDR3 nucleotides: TGTGCCAGTAGTGTGGGGACAGGGCCCGATACGCAGTATTTT. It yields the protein CASSVGTGPDTQYF.

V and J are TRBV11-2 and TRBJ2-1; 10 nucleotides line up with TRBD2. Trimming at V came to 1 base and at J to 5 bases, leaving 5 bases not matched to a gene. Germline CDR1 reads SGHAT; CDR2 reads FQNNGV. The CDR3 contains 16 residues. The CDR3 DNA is TGTGCCAGCAGCTTAGTTTTTGGACTAGCGGACAATGAGCAGTTCTTC. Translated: CASSLVFGLADNEQFF.

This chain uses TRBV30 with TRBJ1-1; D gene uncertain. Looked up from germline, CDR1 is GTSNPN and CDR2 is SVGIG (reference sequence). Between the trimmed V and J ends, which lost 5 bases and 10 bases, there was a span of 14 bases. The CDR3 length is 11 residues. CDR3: CAWAAPGRAFF. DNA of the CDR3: TGTGCCTGGGCCGCTCCAGGCCGAGCTTTCTTT.

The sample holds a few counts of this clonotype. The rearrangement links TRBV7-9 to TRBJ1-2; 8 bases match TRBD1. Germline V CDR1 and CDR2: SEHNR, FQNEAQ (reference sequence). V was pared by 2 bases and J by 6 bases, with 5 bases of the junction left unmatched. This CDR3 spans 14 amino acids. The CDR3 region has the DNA TGTGCCAGCAGCTTAAGCGGGACAGGTGATGGCTACACCTTC. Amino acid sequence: CASSLSGTGDGYTF.

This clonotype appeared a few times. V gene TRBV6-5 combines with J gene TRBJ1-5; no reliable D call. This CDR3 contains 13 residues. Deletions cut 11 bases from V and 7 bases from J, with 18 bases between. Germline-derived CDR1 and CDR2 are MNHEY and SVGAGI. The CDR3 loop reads CAVAREARQPQHF. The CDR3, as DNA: TGTGCCGTCGCCCGGGAAGCGAGGCAGCCCCAGCATTTT.

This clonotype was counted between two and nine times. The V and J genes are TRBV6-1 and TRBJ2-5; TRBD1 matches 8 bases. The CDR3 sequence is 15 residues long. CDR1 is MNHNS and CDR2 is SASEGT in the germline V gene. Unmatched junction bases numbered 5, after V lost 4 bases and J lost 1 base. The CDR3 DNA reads TGTGCCAGCAGTGCTTACACAGGGGGCCAAGAGACCCAGTACTTC. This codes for CASSAYTGGQETQYF.

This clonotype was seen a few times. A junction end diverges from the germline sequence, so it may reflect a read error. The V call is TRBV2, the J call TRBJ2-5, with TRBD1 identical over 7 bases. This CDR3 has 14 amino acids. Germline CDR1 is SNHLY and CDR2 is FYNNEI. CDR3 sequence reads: CASSEEQGTETQYF. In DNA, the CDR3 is TGTGCCAGCAGCGAAGAACAGGGGACCGAGACCCAGTACTTC.

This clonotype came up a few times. The CDR3 DNA follows: TGTGCCAGCAGCGAAGGGCAAAAAAGCACAGATACGCAGTATTTT. It codes for CASSEGQKSTDTQYF. The chain recombines TRBV5-5 with TRBJ2-3; no definite D call. CDR3 size: 15 residues. Trimming pared 4 bases from V and 0 bases from J, leaving 12 bases between. Germline V gene sequence: CDR1 SGHKS, CDR2 YYEKEE (reference sequence). The full variable domain, rest sourced from reference TRBV5-5 and TRBJ2-3, is DAGVTQSPTHLIKTRGQQVTLRCSPISGHKSVSWYQQVLGQGPQFIFQYYEKEERGRGNFPDRFSARQFPNYSSELNVNALLLGDSALYLCASSEGQKSTDTQYFGPGTRLTVL.

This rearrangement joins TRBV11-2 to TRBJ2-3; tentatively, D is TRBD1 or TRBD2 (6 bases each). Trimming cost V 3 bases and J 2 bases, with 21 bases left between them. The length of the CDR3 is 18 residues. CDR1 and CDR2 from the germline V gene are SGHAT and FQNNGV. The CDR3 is CASSFIFEGGKTTDTQYF. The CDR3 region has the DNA TGTGCCAGCAGCTTTATTTTTGAGGGGGGCAAAACCACAGATACGCAGTATTTT. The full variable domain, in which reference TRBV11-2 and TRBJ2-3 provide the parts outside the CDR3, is EAGVAQSPRYKIIEKRQSVAFWCNPISGHATLYWYQQILGQGPKLLIQFQNNGVVDDSQLPKDRFSAERLKGVDSTLKIQPAKLEDSAVYLCASSFIFEGGKTTDTQYFGPGTRLTVL.